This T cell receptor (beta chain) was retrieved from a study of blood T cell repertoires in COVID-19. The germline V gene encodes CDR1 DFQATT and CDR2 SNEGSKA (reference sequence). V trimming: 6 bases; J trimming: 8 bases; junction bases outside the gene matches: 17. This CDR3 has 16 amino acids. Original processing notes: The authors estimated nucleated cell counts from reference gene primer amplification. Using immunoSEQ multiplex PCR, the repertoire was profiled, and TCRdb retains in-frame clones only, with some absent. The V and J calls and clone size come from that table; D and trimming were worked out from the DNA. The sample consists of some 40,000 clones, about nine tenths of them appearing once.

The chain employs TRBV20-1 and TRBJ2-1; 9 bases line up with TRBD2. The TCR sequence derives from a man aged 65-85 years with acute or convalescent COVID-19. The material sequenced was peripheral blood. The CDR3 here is CSASPRSSGSGDEQFF. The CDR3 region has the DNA TGCAGTGCCAGTCCAAGGAGTAGCGGGAGCGGAGATGAGCAGTTCTTC.